A selection of T cell receptor beta chains follows, all from one sample in a study of cytomegalovirus exposure and HLA in healthy donors. Sequencing was performed with immunoSEQ multiplex PCR; in TCRdb, only in-frame clones are kept and a portion is missing. This sample's table reports some 83,000 clones. What was sequenced was PBMCs. These receptors were collected from a woman in her 30s in good health and CMV-seronegative. Both conserved end residues are part of each CDR3. The D gene is left open where the match is weak.

cdr3_nt cdr3_aa j_call d_call v_call
TGTGCCAGCAGCTTGGGTCAGGGGTTAGATACGCAGTATTTT CASSLGQGLDTQYF TRBJ2-3 NA TRBV7-6
TGCGCCAGCAGCTTGGATTCGGTCACTGAAGCTTTCTTT CASSLDSVTEAFF TRBJ1-1 NA TRBV5-1
TGTGCCAGCAGCCCAGGGGTTAGCGCGTACGAGCAGTACTTC CASSPGVSAYEQYF TRBJ2-7 NA TRBV7-2
TGCGCCAGCAGCTATGACAGGGCCTCCTACAATGAGCAGTTCTTC CASSYDRASYNEQFF TRBJ2-1 TRBD1 TRBV4-1
TGTGCCAGCAGGGGCTACAGGGAAGAAGCTTTCTTT CASRGYREEAFF TRBJ1-1 NA TRBV2
TGTGCCAGCGGACGGGTACCAGGGGGCGGCTACACCTTC CASGRVPGGGYTF TRBJ1-2 TRBD1 TRBV7-6
TGTGCCAGCAAGGCAGCGGGGGGCGTCGATGAGCAGTTCTTC CASKAAGGVDEQFF TRBJ2-1 TRBD2 TRBV6-5
TGTGCCACCAGCAGAGGTGGGACTAGCGGGACCTACGAGCAGTACTTC CATSRGGTSGTYEQYF TRBJ2-7 TRBD2 TRBV15
TGTGCCAGCAGCTCCGGACCCGGACGGGAGTCACCCCTCCACTTT CASSSGPGRESPLHF TRBJ1-6 NA TRBV11-2
TGTGCCAGCTCACCCTTGGGACAGGTTAATTCACCCCTCCACTTT CASSPLGQVNSPLHF TRBJ1-6 TRBD1 TRBV18
TGTGCCAGCAGTTTTACCGGCGGAGTCCCTGAAAAACTGTTTTTT CASSFTGGVPEKLFF TRBJ1-4 NA TRBV28
TGTGCCAGCAGCTTAGAATTGGCTAGCCAAACCTACGAGCAGTACTTC CASSLELASQTYEQYF TRBJ2-7 NA TRBV7-8
TGCGCCAGCAGCTCAGGAGGGAACTATGGCTACACCTTC CASSSGGNYGYTF TRBJ1-2 NA TRBV5-1
TGTGCCAGCAGCTTAGACAGTTTTTCCTACGAGCAGTACTTC CASSLDSFSYEQYF TRBJ2-7 NA TRBV7-2
TGTGCCAGCACCGACAGGGGGGCTAATGAAAAACTGTTTTTT CASTDRGANEKLFF TRBJ1-4 TRBD1 TRBV6-1
TGTGCCAGCAGCTACGACAGGAACTATGGCTACACCTTC CASSYDRNYGYTF TRBJ1-2 NA TRBV7-8
TGCAGCGTTGTAAGCACAGATACGCAGTATTTT CSVVSTDTQYF TRBJ2-3 NA TRBV29-1
TGTGCCAGCAGTTACTCGAGGGTTCACACTGAAGATTTCTTT CASSYSRVHTEDFF TRBJ1-1 NA TRBV6-5
TGTGCCAGCAGTGAAAGCCAGCAGGGGGCGGTTACTGAAGCTTTCTTT CASSESQQGAVTEAFF TRBJ1-1 TRBD1 TRBV2
TGTGCCACTGGGGGGACAGGGAATAATTCACCCCTCCACTTT CATGGTGNNSPLHF TRBJ1-6 TRBD1 TRBV15
TGTGCCAGCAGCTTGGGGCCCTTGTGGTCTGTGGAGCAGTACTTC CASSLGPLWSVEQYF TRBJ2-7 NA TRBV5-6
TGTGCCAGCAGCCCCGACAGGAACTCTGGAAACACCATATATTTT CASSPDRNSGNTIYF TRBJ1-3 NA TRBV7-2
TGTGCCAGCAGCCGGGACACACACTACGAGCAGTACTTC CASSRDTHYEQYF TRBJ2-7 NA TRBV21-1
TGTGCCAGCTCACCTTCCCGGACGGGGGAGACCCAGTACTTC CASSPSRTGETQYF TRBJ2-5 NA TRBV18
TGTGCCAGCAGCTTGCAGCGGGGCACAGATACGCAGTATTTT CASSLQRGTDTQYF TRBJ2-3 NA TRBV5-4
TGTGCCAGCTCACCATCTAAGGAGGTAGCTTTCTTT CASSPSKEVAFF TRBJ1-1 NA TRBV18
TGTGCCTGGGGCAGAGACTCCGACAATGAGCAGTTCTTC CAWGRDSDNEQFF TRBJ2-1 NA TRBV30
TGCGCCAGCAGCTCCCCTGGGGGGGATACGCAGTATTTT CASSSPGGDTQYF TRBJ2-3 NA TRBV5-1
TGTGCCAGCAGCTACGGACTAGCGGGAGGTAGCTCCTACGAGCAGTACTTC CASSYGLAGGSSYEQYF TRBJ2-7 TRBD2 TRBV7-6
TGTGCCAGCAGCAGACCGGGACTAGCGGGAGCAAATGAGCAGTTCTTC CASSRPGLAGANEQFF TRBJ2-1 TRBD2 TRBV5-6
TGTGCCAGCAGCCGTTCCCTTCACGAGCAGTACTTC CASSRSLHEQYF TRBJ2-7 NA TRBV7-9
TGTGCCAGCAGTGGGACAGGGGGCGTCTATGGCTACACCTTC CASSGTGGVYGYTF TRBJ1-2 TRBD1 TRBV2
TGTGCCTGCGGAGTTTCACCCCTCCACTTT CACGVSPLHF TRBJ1-6 NA TRBV30
TGCGCCAAGACCGGACAGGGCAGCGAGCAGTACTTC CAKTGQGSEQYF TRBJ2-7 TRBD1 TRBV4-1
TGTGCCAGCTCACCTGCGGGCCACGGGAATGAGCAGTTCTTC CASSPAGHGNEQFF TRBJ2-1 NA TRBV18
TGTGCCTGCCAAAATAGCCTCTCCTACGAGCAGTACTTC CACQNSLSYEQYF TRBJ2-7 NA TRBV30
TGTGCCAGCAGTGCCCGACCTCCAGGGGGTGGCTACACCTTC CASSARPPGGGYTF TRBJ1-2 TRBD1 TRBV27
TGTGCCAGCAGCCTCGGGTCCTTCTACGAGCAGTACTTC CASSLGSFYEQYF TRBJ2-7 NA TRBV7-9
TGTGCCAGCAGTTTAACGGACAGGGGTGTCTATGGCTACACCTTC CASSLTDRGVYGYTF TRBJ1-2 TRBD1 TRBV28
TGTGCCAGCTCACGCCATGGGACAGGGACGTACGAGCAGTACTTC CASSRHGTGTYEQYF TRBJ2-7 TRBD1 TRBV18
TGCGCCAGCAGCCAAGAGGGTAGCGGGGGGGCCAAAGATACGCAGTATTTT CASSQEGSGGAKDTQYF TRBJ2-3 TRBD2 TRBV4-1
TGTGCCAGCACCCCCGGACAGGGTGTCCTCTACAATGAGCAGTTCTTC CASTPGQGVLYNEQFF TRBJ2-1 TRBD1 TRBV7-9
TGTGCCAGCAGACCTAGCGGGGGAGGTGGAGAGCAGTTCTTC CASRPSGGGGEQFF TRBJ2-1 TRBD2 TRBV6-1
TGTGCCAGCAGTTCCCGAGGGGGCGAGCGGTGGGATGAGCAGTTCTTC CASSSRGGERWDEQFF TRBJ2-1 TRBD1 TRBV28
TGTGCCAGCTCACCACCCGAGAACGCCTACGAGCAGTACTTC CASSPPENAYEQYF TRBJ2-7 NA TRBV18